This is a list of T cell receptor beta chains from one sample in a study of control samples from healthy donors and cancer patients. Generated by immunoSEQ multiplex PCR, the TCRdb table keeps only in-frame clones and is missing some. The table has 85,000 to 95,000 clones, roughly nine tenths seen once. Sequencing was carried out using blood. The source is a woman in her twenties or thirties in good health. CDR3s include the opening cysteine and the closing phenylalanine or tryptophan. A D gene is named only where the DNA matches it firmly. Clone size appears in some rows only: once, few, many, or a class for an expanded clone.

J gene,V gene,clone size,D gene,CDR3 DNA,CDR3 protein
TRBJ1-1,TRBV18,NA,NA,TGTGCCAGCTCGTTCACGGGGGACACTGAAGCTTTCTTT,CASSFTGDTEAFF
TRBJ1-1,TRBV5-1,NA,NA,TGCGCCAGCAATTTGGGGGCTTCTCGGGACACTGAAGCTTTCTTT,CASNLGASRDTEAFF
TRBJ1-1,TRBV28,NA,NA,TGTGCCAGCAGTTACTCCCTATCGGGAGCTTTCTTT,CASSYSLSGAFF
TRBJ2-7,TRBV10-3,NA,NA,TGTGCCATCAAGGCAGGGGAACCCTACGAGCAGTACTTC,CAIKAGEPYEQYF
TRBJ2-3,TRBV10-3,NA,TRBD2,TGTGCCACCGGGACTAGCGGCACAGATACGCAGTATTTT,CATGTSGTDTQYF
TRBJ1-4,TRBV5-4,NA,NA,TGTGCCAGCAGCTACGGACTCTCGAGAGTTAATGAAAAACTGTTTTTT,CASSYGLSRVNEKLFF
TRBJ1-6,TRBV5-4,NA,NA,TGTGCCAGCAGCTTGGGGGGGAGGGCAGATAATTCACCCCTCCACTTT,CASSLGGRADNSPLHF
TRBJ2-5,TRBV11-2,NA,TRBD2,TGTGCCAGCAGCTTAGGACTAGCGGGGAGGGTTGGGGAGACCCAGTACTTC,CASSLGLAGRVGETQYF
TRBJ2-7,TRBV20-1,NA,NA,TGCAGTGCTAGTCCCCCTACAGGGTTCTACGAGCAGTACTTC,CSASPPTGFYEQYF
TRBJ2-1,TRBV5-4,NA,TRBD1,TGTGCCAGCAGCTTTTTCAGGTGGACAGGGAGCAGCTCCTACAATGAGCAGTTCTTC,CASSFFRWTGSSSYNEQFF
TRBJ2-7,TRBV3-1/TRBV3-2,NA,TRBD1,TGTGCCAGCAGCCAAGAACAGGGGAACGAGCAGTACTTC,CASSQEQGNEQYF
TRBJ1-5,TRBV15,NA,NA,TGTGCCACCAGCAGAGATGAAGGGTATAATCAGCCCCAGCATTTT,CATSRDEGYNQPQHF
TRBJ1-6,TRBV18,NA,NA,TGTGCCAGCTCACTAACAGAGAATAATTCACCCCTCCACTTT,CASSLTENNSPLHF
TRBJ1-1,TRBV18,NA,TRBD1,TGTGCCAGCTCACCGGGTATGGACAGGGTCACTGAAGCTTTCTTT,CASSPGMDRVTEAFF
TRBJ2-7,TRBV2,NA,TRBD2,TGTGCCAGCAGTTCCGGGACTACAACCTACGAGCAGTACTTC,CASSSGTTTYEQYF
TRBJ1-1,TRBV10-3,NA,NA,TGTGCCATCACCGGGGACGGATTAAACACTGAAGCTTTCTTT,CAITGDGLNTEAFF
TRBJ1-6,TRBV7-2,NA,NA,TGTGCCAGCAGAGTCGGGGTGCTTAATTCACCCCTCCACTTT,CASRVGVLNSPLHF
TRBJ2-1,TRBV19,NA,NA,TGTGCCAGTAGTAGGTGGACGAAGAGCTCCTACAATGAGCAGTTCTTC,CASSRWTKSSYNEQFF
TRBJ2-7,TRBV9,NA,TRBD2,TGTGCCAGCAGCGGGGCGGGGGGGCCCGAGGAGCAGTACTTC,CASSGAGGPEEQYF
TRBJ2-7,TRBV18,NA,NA,TGTGCCAGCTCACCACAGGGTCGCTACGAGCAGTACTTC,CASSPQGRYEQYF
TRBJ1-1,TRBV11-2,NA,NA,TGTGCCAGCAGCTCGGGGCTTTCCCTCGAAGCTTTCTTT,CASSSGLSLEAFF
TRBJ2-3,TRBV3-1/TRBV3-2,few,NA,TGTGCCAGCAGCCAAGAAAGGGCCCTTTCAGGTCTGTGGGGTGACACAGATACGCAGTATTTT,CASSQERALSGLWGDTDTQYF
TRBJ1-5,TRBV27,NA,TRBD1,TGTGCCAGCAGTGGAAAGGGACAGCTACGTAGCAATCAGCCCCAGCATTTT,CASSGKGQLRSNQPQHF
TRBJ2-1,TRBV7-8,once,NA,TGTGCCAGCAGCCTATGGGGGAATGAGCAGTTCTTC,CASSLWGNEQFF
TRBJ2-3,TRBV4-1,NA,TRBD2,TGCGCCAGCAGCCAAGAATGGCGGGGGGGCACAGATACGCAGTATTTT,CASSQEWRGGTDTQYF
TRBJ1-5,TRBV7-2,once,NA,TGTGCCAGCAGCGCGCAGTGGCAGCAAAATCAGCCCCAGCATTTT,CASSAQWQQNQPQHF
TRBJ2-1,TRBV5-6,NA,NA,TGTGCCAGCAGCTTGGCCCCCGGGACGGCAGGTGAGCAGTTCTTC,CASSLAPGTAGEQFF
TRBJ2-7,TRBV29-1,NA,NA,TGCAGCGTTGTGGGGGGTAAGTCCTACGAGCAGTACTTC,CSVVGGKSYEQYF
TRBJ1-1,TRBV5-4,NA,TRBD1,TGTGCCAGCAGCTTGGTCTCCAGGGGGGCTGAAGCTTTCTTT,CASSLVSRGAEAFF
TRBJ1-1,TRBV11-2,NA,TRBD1,TGTGCCAGCAGCGCCGGGACAGGGGGGAAGAGCACTGAAGCTTTCTTT,CASSAGTGGKSTEAFF
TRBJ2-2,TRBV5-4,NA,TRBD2,TGTGCCAGCAGCTCACCGGGGGGGCAAAAGTCGAACACCGGGGAGCTGTTTTTT,CASSSPGGQKSNTGELFF
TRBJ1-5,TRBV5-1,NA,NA,TGCGCCAGCAGCACTCACAGGGCCAATCAGCCCCAGCATTTT,CASSTHRANQPQHF
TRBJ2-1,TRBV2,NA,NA,TGTGCCAGCAGTGGATCCTACAATGAGCAGTTCTTC,CASSGSYNEQFF
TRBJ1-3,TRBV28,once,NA,TGTGCCAGCAGTTCGACAGCAACTGGAAACACCATATATTTT,CASSSTATGNTIYF
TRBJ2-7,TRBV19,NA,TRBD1,TGTGCCAGTAGTATCGGGACAGGGGGGACCTACGAGCAGTACTTC,CASSIGTGGTYEQYF
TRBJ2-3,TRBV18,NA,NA,TGTGCCAGCTTGGAGGGAAGCACAGATACGCAGTATTTT,CASLEGSTDTQYF
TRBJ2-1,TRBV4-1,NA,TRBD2,TGCGCCAGCAGTCAATTAGCGGGAGTGGAGTTCTTC,CASSQLAGVEFF
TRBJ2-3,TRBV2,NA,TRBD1,TGTGCCAGCAGTAACACAGGGGGATTTACAGATACGCAGTATTTT,CASSNTGGFTDTQYF
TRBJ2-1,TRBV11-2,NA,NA,TGTGCCAGCAGCTTAAACCTAGCGAGGGGCGGGGAGCAGTTCTTC,CASSLNLARGGEQFF
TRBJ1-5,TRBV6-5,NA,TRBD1,TGTGCCAGCAGGGACAGGGGAGGCAATCAGCCCCAGCATTTT,CASRDRGGNQPQHF
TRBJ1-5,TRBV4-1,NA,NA,TGCGCCAGCAGCCAAGAAGGGGGGGGTAGCAATCAGCCCCAGCATTTT,CASSQEGGGSNQPQHF
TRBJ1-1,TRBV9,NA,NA,TGTGCCAGCAGCGTAGCCGGATCCAACACTGAAGCTTTCTTT,CASSVAGSNTEAFF
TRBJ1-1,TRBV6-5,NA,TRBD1,TGTGCCAGCAGTTTGACAGGGGGCCGAGACACTGAAGCTTTCTTT,CASSLTGGRDTEAFF
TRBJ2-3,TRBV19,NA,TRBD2,TGTGCCACCCACCCCCTCGGGGGGGTTCGCACAGATACGCAGTATTTT,CATHPLGGVRTDTQYF
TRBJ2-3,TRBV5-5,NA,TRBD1,TGTGCCAGCAGCTTGGGAGACAGGGGTACAGATACGCAGTATTTT,CASSLGDRGTDTQYF
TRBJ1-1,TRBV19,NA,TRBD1,TGTGCCAGTAGCGAGACAGGGGTGGGCACTGAAGCTTTCTTT,CASSETGVGTEAFF
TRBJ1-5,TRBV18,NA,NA,TGTGCCAGCTCACCGGTAGCGTTAAATCAGCCCCAGCATTTT,CASSPVALNQPQHF
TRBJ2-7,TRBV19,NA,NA,TGTGCCAGTAGTGGAACAGGGATTTCGTACGAGCAGTACTTC,CASSGTGISYEQYF
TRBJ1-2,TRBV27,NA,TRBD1,TGTGCCAGCAGTTTCGGGACAGGCCGAGTTAACTATGGCTACACCTTC,CASSFGTGRVNYGYTF
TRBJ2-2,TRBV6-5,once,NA,TGTGCCAGCTTTGCTAGAGTCGGGGAGCTGTTTTTT,CASFARVGELFF
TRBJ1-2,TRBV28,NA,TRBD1,TGTGCCAGCAGTTCACAGGGGCCCTATGGCTACACCTTC,CASSSQGPYGYTF
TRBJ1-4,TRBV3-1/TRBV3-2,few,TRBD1,TGTGCCAGCAGCCCTACGACAGGGGTTGAAAAACTGTTTTTT,CASSPTTGVEKLFF
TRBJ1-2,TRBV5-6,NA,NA,TGTGCCAGCAGCTCTTCCCCGTACGACACGCGCTATGGCTACACCTTC,CASSSSPYDTRYGYTF
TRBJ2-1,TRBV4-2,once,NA,TGTGCCAGCAGCCAAGGTTCAAGCTCCTACAATGAGCAGTTCTTC,CASSQGSSSYNEQFF
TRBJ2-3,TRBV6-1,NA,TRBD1,TGTGCCAGCAGTGGGGGTGCCAGGGGGTCCCCTAGCACAGATACGCAGTATTTT,CASSGGARGSPSTDTQYF